This TCR beta chain was sequenced during a study of identifying expanded T cells in peripheral blood. Produced via immunoSEQ multiplex PCR; TCRdb's table is partial and in-frame only. The repertoire consists of roughly 81,000 clones, with about four fifths occurring once and the leading ten covering less than 20%. Whole-study findings and limits: Over two and four weeks, about 16 and 20 clones changed, versus more than 1 between replicates.

During the collection period, no donor immune events like infections were recorded. A word on this clone: Its antigen is not identified.

The germline V gene encodes CDR1 MDHEN and CDR2 SYDVKM. The CDR3 extends over 13 amino acids. Between the trimmed V and J ends, which lost 3 bases and 1 base, there was a span of 7 bases. The rearrangement links TRBV28 to TRBJ2-7; D ambiguous. Sequenced input: blood. The sequence was collected from a person aged 18-69 years in good health. CDR3 sequence (DNA): TGTGCCAGCAGTTTTTCCGTTTCCTACGAGCAGTACTTC. This translates into CASSFSVSYEQYF.